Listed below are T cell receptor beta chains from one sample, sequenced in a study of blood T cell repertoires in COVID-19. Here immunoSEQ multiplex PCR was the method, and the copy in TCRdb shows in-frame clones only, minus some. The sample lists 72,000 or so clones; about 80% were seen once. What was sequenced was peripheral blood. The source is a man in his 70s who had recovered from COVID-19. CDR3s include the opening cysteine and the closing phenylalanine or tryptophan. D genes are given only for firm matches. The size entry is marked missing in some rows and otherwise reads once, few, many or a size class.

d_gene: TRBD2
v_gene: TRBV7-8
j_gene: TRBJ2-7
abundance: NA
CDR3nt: TGTGCCAGCAGCTTAGCCCGACTAGCGGGGATACCCTACGAGCAGTACTTC
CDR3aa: CASSLARLAGIPYEQYF

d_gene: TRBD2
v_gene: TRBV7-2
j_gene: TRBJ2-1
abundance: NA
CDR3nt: TGTGCCAGCAGCCCTACATCCGGACTAGACTACAATGAGCAGTTCTTC
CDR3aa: CASSPTSGLDYNEQFF

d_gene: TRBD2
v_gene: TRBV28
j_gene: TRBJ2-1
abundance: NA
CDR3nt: TGTGCCAGCAGGGGAACTAGCGGGAGGAACTACAATGAGCAGTTCTTC
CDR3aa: CASRGTSGRNYNEQFF

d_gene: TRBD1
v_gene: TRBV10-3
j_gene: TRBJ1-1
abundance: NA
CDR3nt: TGTGCCATCAGTGGGACAGGGAACACTGAAGCTTTCTTT
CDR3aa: CAISGTGNTEAFF

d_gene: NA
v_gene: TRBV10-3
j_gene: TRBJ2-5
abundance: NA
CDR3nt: TGTGCCATCACCTCTTACCAAGAGACCCAGTACTTC
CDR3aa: CAITSYQETQYF

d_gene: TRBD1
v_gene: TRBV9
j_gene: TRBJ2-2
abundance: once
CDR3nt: TGTGCCAGCAGCGCCGGGACAGGGGCCCTCACCGGGGAGCTGTTTTTT
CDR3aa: CASSAGTGALTGELFF

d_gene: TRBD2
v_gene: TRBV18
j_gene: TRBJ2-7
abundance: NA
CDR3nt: TGTGCCAGCTCACCAGGGACTAGCGTAAACTACGAGCAGTACTTC
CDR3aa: CASSPGTSVNYEQYF

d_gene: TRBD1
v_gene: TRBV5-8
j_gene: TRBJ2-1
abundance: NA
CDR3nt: TGTGCCAGCAGCTTGGCCAGGCTATCGGTAGGGGGCGTGACTGATGAGCAGTTCTTC
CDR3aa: CASSLARLSVGGVTDEQFF

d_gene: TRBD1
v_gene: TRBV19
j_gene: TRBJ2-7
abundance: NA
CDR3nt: TGTGCCAGTAGTATAGATCGGGACAGGGTCGAGCAGTACTTC
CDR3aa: CASSIDRDRVEQYF

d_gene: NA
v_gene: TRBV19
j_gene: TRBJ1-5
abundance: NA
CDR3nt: TGTGCCAGTAGTGTTCTCGGGTTCGGCGGGGACGGACAGCATTTT
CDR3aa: CASSVLGFGGDGQHF

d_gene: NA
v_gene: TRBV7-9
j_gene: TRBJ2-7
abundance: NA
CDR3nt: TGTGCCAGCAGCCAGGGGTCCTCCTACGAGCAGTACTTC
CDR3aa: CASSQGSSYEQYF

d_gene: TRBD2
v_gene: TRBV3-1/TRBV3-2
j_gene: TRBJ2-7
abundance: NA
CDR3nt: TGTGCCAGCAGCCAGATTAGCGGGGGGGCGTTCTCGGCCGAGCAGTACTTC
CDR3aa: CASSQISGGAFSAEQYF

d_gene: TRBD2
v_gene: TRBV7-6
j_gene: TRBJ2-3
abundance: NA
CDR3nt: TGTGCCAGCAGCTCGTTCACCGGGACTAGCGGGACGGGGGATACGCAGTATTTT
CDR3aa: CASSSFTGTSGTGDTQYF

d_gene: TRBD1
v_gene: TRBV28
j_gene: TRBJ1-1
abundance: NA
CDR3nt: TGTGCCAGCAGTTTAATTGCACCTACAGGGGGCGAGAACACTGAAGCTTTCTTT
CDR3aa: CASSLIAPTGGENTEAFF

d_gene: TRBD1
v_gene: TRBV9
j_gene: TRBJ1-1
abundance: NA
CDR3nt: TGTGCCAGCAGCGATGACCCCACGCGGACAGGGGGCTTTGAAGCTTTCTTT
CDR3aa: CASSDDPTRTGGFEAFF

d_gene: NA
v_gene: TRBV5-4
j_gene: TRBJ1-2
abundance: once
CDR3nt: TGTGCCAGCAGCTTGGACAGTAACTATGGCTACACCTTC
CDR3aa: CASSLDSNYGYTF

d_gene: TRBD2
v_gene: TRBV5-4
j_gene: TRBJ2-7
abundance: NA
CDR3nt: TGTGCCAGCAGCTCTAGCGGGAGGGCACAGTACGAGCAGTACTTC
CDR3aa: CASSSSGRAQYEQYF

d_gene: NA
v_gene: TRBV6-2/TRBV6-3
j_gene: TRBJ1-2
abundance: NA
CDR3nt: TGTGCCAGCAGTACTCTGCGGAGTAACTATGGCTACACCTTC
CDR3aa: CASSTLRSNYGYTF

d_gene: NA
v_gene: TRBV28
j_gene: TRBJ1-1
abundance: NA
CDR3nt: TGTGCCAGCGGTCCAGTGAACACTGAAGCTTTCTTT
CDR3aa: CASGPVNTEAFF

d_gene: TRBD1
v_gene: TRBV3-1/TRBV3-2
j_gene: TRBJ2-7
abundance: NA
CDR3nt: TGTGCCAGCAGCCAAGATGGACAGGGGCCTTACGAGCAGTACTTC
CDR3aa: CASSQDGQGPYEQYF

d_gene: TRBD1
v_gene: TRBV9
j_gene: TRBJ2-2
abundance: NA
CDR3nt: TGTGCCAGCAGCGTAGAAGGGACAGGGAGGGAAGGGACCGGGGAGCTGTTTTTT
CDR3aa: CASSVEGTGREGTGELFF

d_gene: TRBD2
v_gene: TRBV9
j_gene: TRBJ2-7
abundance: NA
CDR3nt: TGTGCCAGCAGTCTTAGCGGGGGGCCCGCGGACGAGCAGTACTTC
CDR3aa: CASSLSGGPADEQYF

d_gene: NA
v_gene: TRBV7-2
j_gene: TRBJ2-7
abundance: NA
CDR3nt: TGTGCCAGCAGCTCCCAGCTAAACCCCCCGGGGGACGAGCAGTACTTC
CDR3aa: CASSSQLNPPGDEQYF

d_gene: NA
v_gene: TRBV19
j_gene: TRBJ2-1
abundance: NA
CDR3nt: TGTGCCAGTAGCAAGGAGTACAATGAGCAGTTCTTC
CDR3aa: CASSKEYNEQFF

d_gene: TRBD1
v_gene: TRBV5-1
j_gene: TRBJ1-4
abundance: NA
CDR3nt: TGCGCCAGCAGATTCCGGGACAGGGGGGCAACTAATGAAAAACTGTTTTTT
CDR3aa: CASRFRDRGATNEKLFF

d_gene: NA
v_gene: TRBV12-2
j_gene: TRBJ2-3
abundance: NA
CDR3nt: TGTGCAAGTCGCCCGGAGGTTACAGATACGCAGTATTTT
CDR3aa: CASRPEVTDTQYF

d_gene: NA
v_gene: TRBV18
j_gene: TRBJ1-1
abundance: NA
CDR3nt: TGTGCCAGCTCACCAGGGAGGGACACTGAAGCTTTCTTT
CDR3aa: CASSPGRDTEAFF

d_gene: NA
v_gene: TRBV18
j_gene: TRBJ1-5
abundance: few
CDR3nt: TGTGCCAGCTCACAGGCCCCTAGGAGCAATCAGCCCCAGCATTTT
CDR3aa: CASSQAPRSNQPQHF

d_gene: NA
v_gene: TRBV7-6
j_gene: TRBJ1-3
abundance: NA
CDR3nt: TGTGCCAGCAGCTTAGGGGAGGGCCGCTCTGGAAACACCATATATTTT
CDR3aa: CASSLGEGRSGNTIYF

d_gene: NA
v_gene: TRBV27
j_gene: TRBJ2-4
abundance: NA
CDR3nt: TGTGCCAGCAGTTTTAACGGACTAATGAAAAACATTCAGTACTTC
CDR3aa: CASSFNGLMKNIQYF

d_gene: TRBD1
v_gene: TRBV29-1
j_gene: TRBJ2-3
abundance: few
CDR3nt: TGCAGCGTCTCGGGGACAGGGGCATTCACAGATACGCAGTATTTT
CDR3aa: CSVSGTGAFTDTQYF

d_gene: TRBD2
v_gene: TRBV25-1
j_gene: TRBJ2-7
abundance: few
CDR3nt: TGTGCCAGCACCGCGGGAGTTTGGGGGGACTACGAGCAGTACTTC
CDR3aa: CASTAGVWGDYEQYF

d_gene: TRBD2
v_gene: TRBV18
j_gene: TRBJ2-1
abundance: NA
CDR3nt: TGTGCCAGCTCACCAACGGAACTAGCGGGAAGGAATGAGCAGTTCTTC
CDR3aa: CASSPTELAGRNEQFF

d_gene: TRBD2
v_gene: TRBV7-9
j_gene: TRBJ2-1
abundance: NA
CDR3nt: TGTGCCAGCAGCTTAGGTCTAGCGGGATTGAACAATGAGCAGTTCTTC
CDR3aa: CASSLGLAGLNNEQFF

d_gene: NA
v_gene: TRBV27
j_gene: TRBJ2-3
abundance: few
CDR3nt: TGTGCCAGCAGTTTAAGGGGTTTTACAGATACGCAGTATTTT
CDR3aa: CASSLRGFTDTQYF

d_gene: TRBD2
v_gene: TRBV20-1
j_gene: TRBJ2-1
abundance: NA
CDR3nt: TGCAGTGCTAGTATACTAGCGGGAGTGAGGGTAGAGCAGTTCTTC
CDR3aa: CSASILAGVRVEQFF

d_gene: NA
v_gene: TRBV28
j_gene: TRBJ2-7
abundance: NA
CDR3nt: TGTGCCACCATTACAGCTGATACCTACGAGCAGTACTTC
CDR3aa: CATITADTYEQYF

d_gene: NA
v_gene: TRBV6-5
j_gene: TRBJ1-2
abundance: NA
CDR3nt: TGTGCCAGGGGGGGGCTTTTGCTTAACTATGGCTACACCTTC
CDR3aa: CARGGLLLNYGYTF

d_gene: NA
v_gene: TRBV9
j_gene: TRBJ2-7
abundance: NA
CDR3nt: TGTGCCAGCAGCGGGAGCGGTTACGAGCAGTACTTC
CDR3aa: CASSGSGYEQYF

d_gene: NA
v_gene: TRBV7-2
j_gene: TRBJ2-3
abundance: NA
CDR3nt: TGTGCCAGCAGTCCAGCGTTCATGGGCACAGATACGCAGTATTTT
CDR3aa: CASSPAFMGTDTQYF

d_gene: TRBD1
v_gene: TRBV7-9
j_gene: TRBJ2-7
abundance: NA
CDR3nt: TGTGCCAGCAGCCCCGATGGGAGGGGACAGGGCTTGTACGAGCAGTACTTC
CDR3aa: CASSPDGRGQGLYEQYF

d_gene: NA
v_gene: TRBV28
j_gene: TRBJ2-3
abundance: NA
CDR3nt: TGTGCCATCAGGGCCCCATATATCACAGATACGCAGTATTTT
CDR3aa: CAIRAPYITDTQYF

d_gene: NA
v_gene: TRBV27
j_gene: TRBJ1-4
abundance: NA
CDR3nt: TGTGCCAGCAGTTTTACCCCGCAGGGTGAAAAACTGTTTTTT
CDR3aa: CASSFTPQGEKLFF

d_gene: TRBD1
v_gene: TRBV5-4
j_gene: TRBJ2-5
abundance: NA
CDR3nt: TGTGCCAGCAGCGCGCAGGGGGCCTCTGAGACCCAGTACTTC
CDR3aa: CASSAQGASETQYF

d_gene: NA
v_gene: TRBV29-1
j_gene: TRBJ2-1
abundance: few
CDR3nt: TGCAGCTCCGGACTACCAGGCAATGAGCAGTTCTTC
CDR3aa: CSSGLPGNEQFF

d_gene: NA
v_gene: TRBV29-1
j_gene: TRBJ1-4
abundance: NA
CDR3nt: TGCAGCGTTGTTGCGCAGGGTGGTGAAAAACTGTTTTTT
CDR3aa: CSVVAQGGEKLFF

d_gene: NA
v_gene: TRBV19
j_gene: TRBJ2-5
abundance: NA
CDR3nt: TGTGCCAGTAGCGAGGAGGGGGCTGCGGAGACCCAGTACTTC
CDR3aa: CASSEEGAAETQYF

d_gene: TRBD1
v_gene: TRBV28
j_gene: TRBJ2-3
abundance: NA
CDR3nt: TGTGCCAGCGGACAGGGGGCTAAGATGGATACGCAGTATTTT
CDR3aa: CASGQGAKMDTQYF